The source of this TCR beta chain is a study of sequential checkpoint blockade in melanoma. This clone has just a few counts. The repertoire was sequenced with immunoSEQ multiplex PCR; TCRdb's copy has only in-frame clones and lacks some. The sample contains more than 7,500 clones, around 52% of which appear only once. Treatment noted: randomized to nivolumab then ipilimumab (arm A) or the reverse (arm B). None of the patients previously received DNA-damaging chemotherapy. PBMC sorting kept live CD3+CD8+ cells without CD19 or CD56. The CDR3 has 15 amino acids. V was trimmed by 5 bases and J by 1 base, leaving 14 bases between them. Germline V gives CDR1 MNHEY, CDR2 SMNVEV (reference sequence).

The receptor was isolated from a human donor with melanoma. This chain joins TRBV27 and TRBJ1-1; D is unclear. The sequenced sample was CD8+ T cells sorted from blood (inferred from file names), obtained from a patient given nivolumab and ipilimumab in sequence. The CDR3, as DNA: TGTGCCAGCAGTCCCCGGGTGGGGAGGAACACTGAAGCTTTCTTT. It encodes CASSPRVGRNTEAFF.